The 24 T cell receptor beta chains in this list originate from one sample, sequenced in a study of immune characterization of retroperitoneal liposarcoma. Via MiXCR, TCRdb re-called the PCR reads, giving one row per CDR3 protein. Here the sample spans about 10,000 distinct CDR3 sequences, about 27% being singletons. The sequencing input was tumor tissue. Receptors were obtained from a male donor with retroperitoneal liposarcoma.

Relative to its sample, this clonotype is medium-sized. CDR3 in DNA: TGTGCCAGCAGTAAGTGGGGACAGCCCGACTACAATGAGCAGTACTTC. Translation gives CASSKWGQPDYNEQYF. This chain joins TRBV6-1 and TRBJ2-5; 7 nucleotides match TRBD1. The CDR3 runs to 16 residues. J gave up 11 bases and V 5 bases, and 20 bases lay outside the gene matches. Germline values: CDR1 MNHNS, CDR2 SASEGT.

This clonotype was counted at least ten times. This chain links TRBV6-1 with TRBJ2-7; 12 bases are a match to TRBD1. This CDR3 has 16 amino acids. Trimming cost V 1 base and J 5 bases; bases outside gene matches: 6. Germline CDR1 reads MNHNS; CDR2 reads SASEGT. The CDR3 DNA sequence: TGTGCCAGCAGTGAAGACGCAGGGACAGGGGGCGACGAGCAGTACTTC. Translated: CASSEDAGTGGDEQYF.

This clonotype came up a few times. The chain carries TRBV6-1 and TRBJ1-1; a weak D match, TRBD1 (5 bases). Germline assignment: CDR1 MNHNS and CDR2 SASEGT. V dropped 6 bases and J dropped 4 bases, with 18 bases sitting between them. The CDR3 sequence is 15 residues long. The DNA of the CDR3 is TGTGCCAGCAGGCTGAAGAACGGGGACGGCACTGAAGCTTTCTTT. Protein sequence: CASRLKNGDGTEAFF.

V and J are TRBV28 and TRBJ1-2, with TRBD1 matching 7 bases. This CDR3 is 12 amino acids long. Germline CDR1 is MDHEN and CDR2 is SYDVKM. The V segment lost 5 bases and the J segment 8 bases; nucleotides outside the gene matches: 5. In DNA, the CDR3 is TGTGCCAGCAGTCAAGGGGACAGCGGCTACACCTTC. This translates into CASSQGDSGYTF.

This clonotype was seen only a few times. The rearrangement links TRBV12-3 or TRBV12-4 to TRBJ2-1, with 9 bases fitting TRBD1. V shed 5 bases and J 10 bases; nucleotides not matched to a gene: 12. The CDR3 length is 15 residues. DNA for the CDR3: TGTGCCAGCAGTGCAACCGGGACAGGGTACCACGAGCAGTTCTTC. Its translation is CASSATGTGYHEQFF.

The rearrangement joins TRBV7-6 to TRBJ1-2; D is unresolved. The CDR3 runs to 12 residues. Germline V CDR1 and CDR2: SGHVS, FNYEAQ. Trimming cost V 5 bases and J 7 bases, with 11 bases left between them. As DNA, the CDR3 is TGTGCCAGCAGCGCGGCTCTCGGTGGCTACACCTTC. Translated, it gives CASSAALGGYTF.

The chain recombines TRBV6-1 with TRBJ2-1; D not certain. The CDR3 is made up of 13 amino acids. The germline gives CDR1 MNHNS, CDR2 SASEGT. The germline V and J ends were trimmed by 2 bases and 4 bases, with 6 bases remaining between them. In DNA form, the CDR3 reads TGTGCCAGCAGTGAACAGTTATACAATGAGCAGTTCTTC. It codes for CASSEQLYNEQFF.

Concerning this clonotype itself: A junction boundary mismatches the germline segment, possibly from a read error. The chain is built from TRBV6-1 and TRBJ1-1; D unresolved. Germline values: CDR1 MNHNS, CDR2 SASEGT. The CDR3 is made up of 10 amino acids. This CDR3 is CKTPGTEAFF. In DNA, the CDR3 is TGCAAGACCCCGGGTACTGAAGCTTTCTTT.

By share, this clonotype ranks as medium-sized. The CDR3: CASSAASGGLSSYNEQYF. CDR3 sequence (DNA): TGTGCCAGCAGTGCGGCTAGCGGGGGTCTTAGCTCCTACAATGAGCAGTACTTC. V usage is TRBV6-1 and J usage is TRBJ2-1, with 10 bases matching TRBD2. The J call may be wrong; the DNA end is better matched by TRBJ2-7. The CDR3 extends over 18 amino acids. Germline CDR1 reads MNHNS; CDR2 reads SASEGT.

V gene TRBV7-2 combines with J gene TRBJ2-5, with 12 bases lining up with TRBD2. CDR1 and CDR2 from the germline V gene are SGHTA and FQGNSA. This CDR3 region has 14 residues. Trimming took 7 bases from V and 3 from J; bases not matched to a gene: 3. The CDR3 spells CASTRTSGEETQYF. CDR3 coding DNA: TGTGCCAGCACCCGGACTAGCGGGGAAGAGACCCAGTACTTC.

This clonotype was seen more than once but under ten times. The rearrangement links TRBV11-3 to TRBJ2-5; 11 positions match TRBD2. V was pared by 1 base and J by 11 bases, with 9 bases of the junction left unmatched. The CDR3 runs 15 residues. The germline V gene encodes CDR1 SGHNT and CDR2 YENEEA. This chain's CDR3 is CASSLGTSGSNEQYF. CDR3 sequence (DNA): TGTGCCAGCAGCTTAGGTACTAGCGGGAGCAATGAGCAGTACTTC.

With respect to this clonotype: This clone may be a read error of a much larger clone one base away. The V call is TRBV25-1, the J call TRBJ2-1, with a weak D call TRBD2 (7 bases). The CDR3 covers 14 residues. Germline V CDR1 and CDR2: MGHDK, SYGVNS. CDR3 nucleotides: TGTGCCAGCAGTAAGGGGGAGGGCTACAATGATCAGTTCTTC. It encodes CASSKGEGYNDQFF. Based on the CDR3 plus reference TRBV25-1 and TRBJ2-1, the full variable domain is EADIYQTPRYLVIGTGKKITLECSQTMGHDKMYWYQQDPGMELHLIHYSYGVNSTEKGDLSSESTVSRIRTEHFPLTLESARPSHTSQYLCASSKGEGYNDQFFGPGTRLTVL.

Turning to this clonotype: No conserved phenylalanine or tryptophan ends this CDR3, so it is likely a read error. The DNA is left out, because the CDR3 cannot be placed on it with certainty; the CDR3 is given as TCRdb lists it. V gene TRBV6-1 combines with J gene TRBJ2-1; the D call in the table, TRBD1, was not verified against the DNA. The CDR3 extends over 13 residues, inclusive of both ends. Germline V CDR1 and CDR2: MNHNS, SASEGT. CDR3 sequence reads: CASSETYRDPLSG.

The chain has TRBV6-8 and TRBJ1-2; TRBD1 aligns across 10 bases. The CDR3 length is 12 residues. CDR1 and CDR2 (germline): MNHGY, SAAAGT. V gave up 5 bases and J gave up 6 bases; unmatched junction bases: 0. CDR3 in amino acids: CASSDRGHGYTF. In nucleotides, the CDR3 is TGTGCCAGCAGTGACAGGGGGCATGGCTACACCTTC.

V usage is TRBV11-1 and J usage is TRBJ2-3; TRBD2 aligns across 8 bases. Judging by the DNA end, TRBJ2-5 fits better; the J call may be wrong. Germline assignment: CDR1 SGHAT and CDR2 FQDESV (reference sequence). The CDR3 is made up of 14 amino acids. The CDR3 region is CASSPRTSPRDQYF. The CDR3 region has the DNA TGTGCCAGCAGCCCGAGGACTAGCCCTCGCGACCAGTACTTC.

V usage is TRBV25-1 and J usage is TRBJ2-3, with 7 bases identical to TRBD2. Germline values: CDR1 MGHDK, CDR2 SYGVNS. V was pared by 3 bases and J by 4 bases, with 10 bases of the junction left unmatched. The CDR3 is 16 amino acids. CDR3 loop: CASSDSIGGESDTQYF. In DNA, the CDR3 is TGTGCCAGCAGTGACTCCATTGGGGGGGAGTCAGATACGCAGTATTTT.

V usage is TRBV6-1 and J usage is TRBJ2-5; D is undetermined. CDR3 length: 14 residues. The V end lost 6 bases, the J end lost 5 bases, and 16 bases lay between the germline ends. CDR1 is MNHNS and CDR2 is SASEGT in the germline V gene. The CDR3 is CASSSDFRGETQYF. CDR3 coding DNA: TGTGCCAGCAGCTCAGATTTCCGTGGCGAGACCCAGTACTTC.

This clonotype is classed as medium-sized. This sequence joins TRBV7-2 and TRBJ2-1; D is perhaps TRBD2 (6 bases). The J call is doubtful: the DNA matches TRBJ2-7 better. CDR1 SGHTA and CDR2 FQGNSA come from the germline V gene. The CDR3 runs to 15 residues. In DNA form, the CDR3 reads TGTGCCAGCAGCTTAGATGGCGGGGCCTACAATGAGCAGTACTTC. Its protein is CASSLDGGAYNEQYF.

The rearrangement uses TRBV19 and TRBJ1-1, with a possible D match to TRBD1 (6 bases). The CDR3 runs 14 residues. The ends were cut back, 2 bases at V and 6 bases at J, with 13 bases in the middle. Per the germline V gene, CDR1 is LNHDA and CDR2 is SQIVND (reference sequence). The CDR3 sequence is CASSIQGTDPEAFF. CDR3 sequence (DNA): TGTGCCAGTAGTATACAGGGGACCGACCCTGAAGCTTTCTTT.

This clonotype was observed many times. The CDR3 region has the DNA TGTGCCAGCAGGATAGGGAACGGCTACACCTTC. This codes for CASRIGNGYTF. The V and J genes are TRBV6-1 and TRBJ1-2; D not certain. Trimming left V 6 bases short and J 8 bases short, with 10 bases between. Germline loops: CDR1 MNHNS, CDR2 SASEGT. This CDR3 is built from 11 residues.

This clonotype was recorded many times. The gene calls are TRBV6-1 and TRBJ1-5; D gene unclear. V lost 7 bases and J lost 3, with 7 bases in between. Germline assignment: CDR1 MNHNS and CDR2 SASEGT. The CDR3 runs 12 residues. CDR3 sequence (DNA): TGTGCCAGCACTGCCTTCAATCAGCCCCAGCATTTT. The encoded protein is CASTAFNQPQHF.

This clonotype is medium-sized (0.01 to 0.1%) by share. CDR3 sequence (DNA): TGTGCCAGCAGCTTACAGCCCGGGACAGGGACTACCGGGACGCAGTTGGTGCAGTTCTTC. This translates into CASSLQPGTGTTGTQLVQFF. The chain links TRBV7-6 to TRBJ2-1; 9 bases match TRBD1. CDR1 and CDR2 from the germline V gene are SGHVS and FNYEAQ. The CDR3 is 20 residues long. V lost 2 bases to trimming and J lost 12 bases; unmatched junction nucleotides: 26.

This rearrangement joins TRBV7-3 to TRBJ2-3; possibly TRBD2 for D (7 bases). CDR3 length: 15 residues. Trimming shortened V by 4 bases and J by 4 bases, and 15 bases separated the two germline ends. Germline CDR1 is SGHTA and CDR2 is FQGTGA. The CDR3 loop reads CASSSRGAVPDTQYF. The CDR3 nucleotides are TGTGCCAGCAGCTCCCGGGGGGCCGTTCCAGATACGCAGTATTTT.

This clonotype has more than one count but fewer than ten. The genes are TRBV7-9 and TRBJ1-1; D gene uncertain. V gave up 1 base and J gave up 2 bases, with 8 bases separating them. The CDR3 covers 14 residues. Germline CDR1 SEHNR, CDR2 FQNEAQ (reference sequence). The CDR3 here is CASSLVEGNTEAFF. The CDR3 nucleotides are TGTGCCAGCAGCTTAGTGGAGGGAAACACTGAAGCTTTCTTT.